The 2 T cell receptor beta chains given below trace back to one sample, sequenced in a study of human thymus T cells. The protocol was immunoSEQ multiplex PCR, while the TCRdb copy is restricted to in-frame clones and leaves out a portion. The sample shows about 78,000 clones, 90% to 97% of them seen only once. Thymus specimens were resections from corrective heart surgery. Sequenced material: thymus tissue. These receptors were taken from a boy under two years old with a congenital heart defect but otherwise immunologically healthy.

The count of this clone is one. The gene calls are TRBV27 and TRBJ2-7; D may match TRBD1 or TRBD2 (5 bases each). Deletions cut 4 bases from V and 3 bases from J, with 25 bases between. This CDR3 comprises 18 residues. The V gene's germline CDR1 is MNHEY and CDR2 SMNVEV (reference sequence). DNA for the CDR3: TGTGCCAGCAGTTCCACTAATCGCCGGACGGGGCATAGCTACGAGCAGTACTTC. Residues: CASSSTNRRTGHSYEQYF.

This sequence joins TRBV19 and TRBJ2-1, with D perhaps matching TRBD2 (5 bases). Trimming took 6 bases from V and 6 from J, leaving 15 bases between them. There are 14 residues in the CDR3. In germline, CDR1 is LNHDA, CDR2 SQIVND (reference sequence). CDR3 sequence (DNA): TGTGCCAGTAGAGGGTTGTCTAGCAGCAATGAGCAGTTCTTC. This translates into CASRGLSSSNEQFF. The full variable domain, completed using reference TRBV19 and TRBJ2-1, is DGGITQSPKYLFRKEGQNVTLSCEQNLNHDAMYWYRQDPGQGLRLIYYSQIVNDFQKGDIAEGYSVSREKKESFPLTVTSAQKNPTAFYLCASRGLSSSNEQFFGPGTRLTVL.